A selection of T cell receptor beta chains follows, all from one sample in a study of blood T cells in healthy people across ages. A single record per CDR3 protein comes from TCRdb applying MiXCR to the 5' RACE reads. The sample carries 800,000 or so distinct CDR3 sequences, roughly 25% recorded once. These data were likewise used in another study, on T cells of mothers and their children.

The sequenced material came from blood. The receptors shown here come from a boy aged 10-17 years in good health. Both conserved end residues are part of each CDR3. Size is omitted from some rows. Given values are once, few, many or a class for expanded clones.

V | size | CDR3
TRBV7-7 | . | CASSHRTNTGELFF
TRBV7-6 | few | CASRGMGDNEQFF
TRBV3-1 | . | CASSQGPGENYEQYF
TRBV12-3/TRBV12-4 | . | CASSSSGASADAQYF
TRBV7-9 | few | CASSSAEWGEKLFF
TRBV20-1 | . | CSATNKQLSNQPQHF
TRBV20-1 | . | CSASHSGSSYNEQFF
TRBV20-1 | . | CSAIQPDTGELFF
TRBV7-2 | few | CASRLAGSIYNEQFF
TRBV29-1 | . | CSVDEEGQKAFF
TRBV20-1 | few | CSARQKNEKLFF
TRBV30 | . | CAWSGTPESF
TRBV5-6 | . | CASSPGGALEQYF
TRBV29-1 | . | CSVTSGMNTEAFF
TRBV11-2 | . | CASSAGISGDQETQYF
TRBV20-1 | . | CSARDWTGRSYNEQFF
TRBV29-1 | . | CSVAQVSTDTQYF
TRBV27 | few | CASSLILTGTDTQYF
TRBV9 | . | CASSAPLAGGTDTQYF
TRBV11-2 | . | CASSSPSPQETQYF
TRBV6-2/TRBV6-3 | many | CASSQVTTNEKLFF
TRBV7-9 | . | CASSSFKGGVTEAFF
TRBV5-1 | . | CASSFGTSGISYGKQYF
TRBV11-1 | . | CASSRGARTEAFF
TRBV6-1 | many | CASSEGLGWTLLQETQYF
TRBV19 | . | CASSLGQEDGYTF
TRBV7-2 | few | CASSLAGQGTDTQYF
TRBV5-6 | . | CASSPGEGATNEKLFF
TRBV11-2 | . | CASNIWTGGETQYF
TRBV29-1 | . | CSVGRMDYGYTF
TRBV12-3/TRBV12-4 | few | CASSEGGRSPYEQYF
TRBV20-1 | . | CSARALGPQHNEQFF
TRBV9 | . | CASSVVGTGLPEAFF
TRBV29-1 | few | CGAVDRNYYEQYF
TRBV7-2 | few | CASSPSGPANYGYTF
TRBV12-3/TRBV12-4 | . | CASRKTYNEQFF
TRBV6-5 | . | CASSYERKNYGYTF
TRBV6-2/TRBV6-3 | few | CASSYRREADEQYF
TRBV5-6 | . | CASSARVATNEKLFF
TRBV18 | . | CASSPEGNIQYF
TRBV29-1 | few | CSVDTGGRGYTF
TRBV5-1 | few | CASSRGGTGENTIYF
TRBV18 | . | CASSPRTGLEKLFF
TRBV29-1 | many | CSVELNRVETQYF
TRBV3-1 | . | CASSRSGAGANVLTF
TRBV13 | . | CASSPSDGSYGYTF
TRBV9 | few | CASSASESEGYTF
TRBV12-3/TRBV12-4 | few | CARSPSGANVLTF
TRBV29-1 | . | CSAGQGATYEQYF
TRBV7-6 | . | CASRSTGEKLFF
TRBV29-1 | . | CSAQGQGYEQYF
TRBV28 | . | CASSPGGINEQFF